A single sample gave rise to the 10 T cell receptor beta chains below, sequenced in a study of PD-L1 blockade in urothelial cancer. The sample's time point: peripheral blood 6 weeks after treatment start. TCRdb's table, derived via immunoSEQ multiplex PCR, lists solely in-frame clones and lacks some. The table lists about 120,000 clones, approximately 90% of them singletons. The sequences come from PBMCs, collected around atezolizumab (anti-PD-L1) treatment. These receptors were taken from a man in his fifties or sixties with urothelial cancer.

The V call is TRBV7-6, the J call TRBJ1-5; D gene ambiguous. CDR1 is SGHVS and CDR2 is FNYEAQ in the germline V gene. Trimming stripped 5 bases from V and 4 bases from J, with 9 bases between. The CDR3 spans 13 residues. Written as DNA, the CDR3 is TGTGCCAGCAGCCAAAATGAGAATCAGCCCCAGCATTTT. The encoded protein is CASSQNENQPQHF.

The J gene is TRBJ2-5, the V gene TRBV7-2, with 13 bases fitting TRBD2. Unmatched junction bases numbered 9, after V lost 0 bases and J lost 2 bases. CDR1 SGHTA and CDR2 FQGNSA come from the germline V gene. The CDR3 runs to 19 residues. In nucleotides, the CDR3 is TGTGCCAGCAGCTTAGCTTACGGGACTAGCGGGATAAATCAAGAGACCCAGTACTTC. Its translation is CASSLAYGTSGINQETQYF.

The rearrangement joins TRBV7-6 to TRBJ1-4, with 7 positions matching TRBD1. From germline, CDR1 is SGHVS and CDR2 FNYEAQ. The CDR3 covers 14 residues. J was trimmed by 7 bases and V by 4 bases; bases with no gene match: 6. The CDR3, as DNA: TGTGCCAGCAGCTCCAGGGGGTATGGTGAAAAACTGTTTTTT. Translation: CASSSRGYGEKLFF.

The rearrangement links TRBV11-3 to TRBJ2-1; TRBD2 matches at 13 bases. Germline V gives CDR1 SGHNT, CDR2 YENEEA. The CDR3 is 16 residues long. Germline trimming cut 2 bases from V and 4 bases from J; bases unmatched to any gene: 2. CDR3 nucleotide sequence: TGTGCCAGCAGCTTACAGACTAGCGGGGGGTACAATGAGCAGTTCTTC. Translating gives CASSLQTSGGYNEQFF.

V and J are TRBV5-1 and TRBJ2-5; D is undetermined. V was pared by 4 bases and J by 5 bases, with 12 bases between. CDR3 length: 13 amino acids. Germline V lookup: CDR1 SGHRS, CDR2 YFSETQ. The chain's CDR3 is CASSPRDSETQYF. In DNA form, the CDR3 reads TGCGCCAGCAGCCCGCGTGACTCCGAGACCCAGTACTTC.

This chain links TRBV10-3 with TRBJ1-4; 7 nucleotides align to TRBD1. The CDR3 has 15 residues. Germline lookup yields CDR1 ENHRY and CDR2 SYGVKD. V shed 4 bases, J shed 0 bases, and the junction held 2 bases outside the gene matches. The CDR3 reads CAISGDSSTNEKLFF. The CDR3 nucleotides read TGTGCCATCAGTGGGGACAGTTCAACTAATGAAAAACTGTTTTTT.

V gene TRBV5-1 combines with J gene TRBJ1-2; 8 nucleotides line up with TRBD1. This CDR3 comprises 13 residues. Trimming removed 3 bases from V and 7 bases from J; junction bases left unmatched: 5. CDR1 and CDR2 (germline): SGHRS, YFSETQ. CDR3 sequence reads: CASSWGTGFGYTF. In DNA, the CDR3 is TGCGCCAGCAGCTGGGGGACAGGTTTTGGCTACACCTTC.

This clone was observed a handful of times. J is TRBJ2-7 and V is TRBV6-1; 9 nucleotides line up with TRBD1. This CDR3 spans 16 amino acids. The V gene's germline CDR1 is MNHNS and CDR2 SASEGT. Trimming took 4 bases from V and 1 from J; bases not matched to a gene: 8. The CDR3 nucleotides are TGTGCCAGCAGTGCTATCCCCGGGACAGGGTCCTACGAGCAGTACTTC. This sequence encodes CASSAIPGTGSYEQYF.

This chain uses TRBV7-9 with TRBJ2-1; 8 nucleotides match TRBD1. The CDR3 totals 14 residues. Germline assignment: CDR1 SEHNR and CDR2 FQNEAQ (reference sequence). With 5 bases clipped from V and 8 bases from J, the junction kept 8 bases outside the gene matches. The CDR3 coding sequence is TGTGCCAGCAGCCCCTGGACAGGGTATGATGAGCAGTTCTTC. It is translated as CASSPWTGYDEQFF.

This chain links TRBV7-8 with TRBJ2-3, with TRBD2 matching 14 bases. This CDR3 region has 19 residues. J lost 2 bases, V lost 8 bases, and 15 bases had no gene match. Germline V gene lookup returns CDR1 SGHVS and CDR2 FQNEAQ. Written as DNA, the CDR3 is TGTGCCAGCGGAGGGGGACTAGCGGGAGCTCGTGTGGACACAGATACGCAGTATTTT. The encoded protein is CASGGGLAGARVDTDTQYF.